The 17 T cell receptor beta chains given below trace back to one sample, sequenced in a study of cytomegalovirus exposure and HLA in healthy donors. A multiplex PCR was run with 60 Vbeta primers and 13 Jbeta primers. Measured with immunoSEQ multiplex PCR; TCRdb has only the in-frame clones, and not every one. The sample shows more than 130,000 clones, over 75% of them seen only once. Sequencing was performed on PBMCs. These receptor sequences come from a man aged 30-40 years in good health and CMV-seronegative.

This chain joins TRBV10-3 and TRBJ2-7, with 9 bases that match TRBD1. The CDR3 has 15 amino acids. The germline gives CDR1 ENHRY, CDR2 SYGVKD. V was pared by 4 bases and J by 2 bases, with 6 bases of the junction left unmatched. This chain's CDR3 is CAISALGQGPYEQYF. The CDR3 DNA reads TGTGCCATCAGTGCGTTGGGACAGGGTCCCTACGAGCAGTACTTC.

This chain connects TRBV27 to TRBJ2-3; 14 nucleotides agree with TRBD2. This CDR3 is 19 amino acids long. The V segment lost 3 bases and the J segment 4 bases; nucleotides outside the gene matches: 12. CDR1 MNHEY and CDR2 SMNVEV come from the germline V gene (reference sequence). The CDR3 bases are TGTGCCAGCAGTTTCCTTGGACTAGCGGGGGGCCGAGGCCCAGATACGCAGTATTTT. Residues: CASSFLGLAGGRGPDTQYF.

The rearrangement links TRBV15 to TRBJ2-7, with 7 bases matching TRBD1. The CDR3 totals 15 residues. Germline CDR1 LNHNV, CDR2 YYDKDF (reference sequence). V lost 0 bases, J lost 2 bases, and 4 bases stayed unmatched. The CDR3 coding sequence is TGTGCCACCAGCAGAGATCGTGGACAGGCCTACGAGCAGTACTTC. Its translation is CATSRDRGQAYEQYF.

The chain carries TRBV5-1 and TRBJ1-5; D gene uncertain. V lost 4 bases, J lost 5 bases, and 13 bases lay in between. Germline CDR1 and CDR2: SGHRS and YFSETQ. The CDR3 sequence is 14 residues long. In DNA, the CDR3 is TGCGCCAGCAGCCTGGTCGGCGGAGATCAGCCCCAGCATTTT. It translates to CASSLVGGDQPQHF.

This clone was seen only once. The rearrangement links TRBV2 to TRBJ2-3; 15 nucleotides align to TRBD2. With V trimmed by 0 bases and J by 0 bases, 4 bases remained unmatched. The germline gives CDR1 SNHLY, CDR2 FYNNEI. The CDR3 contains 19 residues. The CDR3 protein is CASSEALGTSGGSTDTQYF. As DNA, the CDR3 is TGTGCCAGCAGTGAAGCGCTTGGGACTAGCGGGGGGAGCACAGATACGCAGTATTTT.

V gene TRBV2 combines with J gene TRBJ2-1, with D uncertain. V was clipped by 8 bases and J by 3 bases, with 14 bases between them. CDR1 and CDR2 from the germline V gene are SNHLY and FYNNEI. The CDR3 runs 14 residues. CDR3 region: CASGVKVGYNEQFF. Here the CDR3 DNA reads TGTGCCAGCGGAGTAAAGGTTGGCTACAATGAGCAGTTCTTC.

The rearrangement joins TRBV4-1 to TRBJ1-5; 9 bases are a match to TRBD1. The CDR3 has 17 residues. Germline V gene sequence: CDR1 MGHRA, CDR2 YSYEKL. The J segment lost 2 bases and the V segment lost 1 base, leaving 6 bases of the junction unmatched. The CDR3 DNA follows: TGCGCCAGCAGCCAAGTTCAGGGACAGGGAGGCAATCAGCCCCAGCATTTT. This encodes CASSQVQGQGGNQPQHF.

This clone has just one count. The chain couples TRBV2 to TRBJ2-1; the match to TRBD2 covers 16 bases. J lost 10 bases, V lost 10 bases, and 7 bases had no gene match. This CDR3 contains 14 residues. Germline-derived CDR1 and CDR2 are SNHLY and FYNNEI. Written as DNA, the CDR3 is TGTGCCACCTCGGGACTAGCGGGAGGGCTCGAGCAGTTCTTC. It encodes CATSGLAGGLEQFF.

This rearrangement joins TRBV19 to TRBJ1-5; maybe TRBD1 (5 bases). Trimming pared 6 bases from V and 3 bases from J, leaving 15 bases between. The length of the CDR3 is 15 residues. Germline CDR1 reads LNHDA; CDR2 reads SQIVND (reference sequence). CDR3 DNA sequence: TGTGCCAGTAGCATCGGACAAATTATCAATCAGCCCCAGCATTTT. Its protein product is CASSIGQIINQPQHF. Drawing the rest from reference TRBV19 and TRBJ1-5, the complete variable domain is DGGITQSPKYLFRKEGQNVTLSCEQNLNHDAMYWYRQDPGQGLRLIYYSQIVNDFQKGDIAEGYSVSREKKESFPLTVTSAQKNPTAFYLCASSIGQIINQPQHFGDGTRLSIL.

The CDR3 loop is CASSLTTSGEQFF. The CDR3 coding sequence is TGTGCCAGCAGCTTAACAACCTCGGGTGAGCAGTTCTTC. This chain joins TRBV7-2 and TRBJ2-1; D not resolved. This CDR3 comprises 13 residues. The germline gives CDR1 SGHTA, CDR2 FQGNSA. Trimming removed 2 bases from V and 9 bases from J, with 11 bases in between.

The V call is TRBV6-1, the J call TRBJ2-3; D not certain. The CDR3 contains 12 residues. Looked up from germline, CDR1 is MNHNS and CDR2 is SASEGT. V lost 4 bases and J lost 4, with 6 bases in between. The CDR3 DNA reads as TGTGCCAGCAGTGCGCTAGCAGATACGCAGTATTTT. This codes for CASSALADTQYF.

This clone showed up just once. The chain recombines TRBV21-1 with TRBJ1-5. TRBV21-1 is a pseudogene. The CDR3 length is 11 residues. The CDR3 DNA sequence: TGTGCCAGCAGCAACCTAAAACCCCAGCATTTT. Its translation: CASSNLKPQHF.

The rearrangement links TRBV6-5 to TRBJ2-3; 9 bases line up with TRBD1. The CDR3 has 15 residues. The junction had 12 bases not matched to a gene; V was cut back by 8 bases and J by 6 bases. CDR1 MNHEY and CDR2 SVGAGI come from the germline V gene. The CDR3 nucleotides are TGTGCCAGCGGGACAGGGACGGTCTTTGTGGATACGCAGTATTTT. Protein sequence: CASGTGTVFVDTQYF.

The chain combines TRBV28 with TRBJ1-1, with D possibly TRBD1 on 6 matching bases. V was trimmed by 6 bases and J by 1 base, leaving 15 bases between them. This CDR3 is 15 amino acids long. Germline V gene data show CDR1 as MDHEN and CDR2 as SYDVKM. The CDR3 sequence: CASSPGGRTNTEAFF. The CDR3 DNA follows: TGTGCCAGCAGCCCGGGGGGCCGGACGAACACTGAAGCTTTCTTT.

This rearrangement joins TRBV29-1 to TRBJ2-2; D is perhaps TRBD2 (6 bases). The CDR3 runs to 13 residues. Germline values: CDR1 SQVTM, CDR2 ANQGSEA. V lost 1 base and J lost 3, with 6 bases in between. The CDR3 nucleotides read TGCAGCGTTGAAGCGGGGGACACCGGGGAGCTGTTTTTT. Translating it yields CSVEAGDTGELFF.

The CDR3 coding sequence is TGTGCCAGCCGCGGGACTTACGCCGGGGAGCTGTTTTTT. Translated: CASRGTYAGELFF. This chain connects TRBV5-4 to TRBJ2-2, with a weak D call TRBD2 (6 bases). Trimming pared 7 bases from V and 6 bases from J, leaving 13 bases between. The CDR3 spans 13 residues. The germline gives CDR1 SGHNT, CDR2 YYREEE (reference sequence).

This chain joins TRBV5-1 and TRBJ2-3; 12 bases are a match to TRBD2. Trimming cost V 4 bases and J 0 bases; bases outside gene matches: 6. Looked up from germline, CDR1 is SGHRS and CDR2 is YFSETQ. The length of the CDR3 is 17 residues. CDR3 in amino acids: CASSRLLAGGSTDTQYF. In nucleotides, the CDR3 is TGCGCCAGCAGCCGATTACTAGCGGGGGGTAGCACAGATACGCAGTATTTT.